This note documents a single T cell receptor beta chain sequence. The antigen remains undetermined. Method: immunoSEQ multiplex PCR; TCRdb's copy keeps in-frame clones and lacks some. The table has 2,000 to 2,500 clones, about 42% seen once. This specimen belongs to a study of Tregs in tolerant kidney transplant recipients. Study overall: A roughly 3-day belatacept mixed lymphocyte reaction, sometimes plus 5-day graft donor restimulation, preceded CD4+CD25+CD127- sorting.

This CDR3 region has 15 residues. With 6 bases clipped from V and 5 bases from J, the junction kept 10 bases outside the gene matches. CDR1 and CDR2 (germline): SEHNR, FQNEAQ (reference sequence). Points from the study as a whole: Findings come from small patient numbers and require larger validation.

Sequencing was performed on Tregs from blood cultured with allogeneic cells. The rearrangement joins TRBV7-9 to TRBJ2-3, with 8 bases that match TRBD2. The TCR originated in a human donor in good health. The CDR3 reads CASRRQRGSQDTQYF. The CDR3 nucleotides are TGTGCCAGCAGACGACAGCGGGGGTCACAAGATACGCAGTATTTT.